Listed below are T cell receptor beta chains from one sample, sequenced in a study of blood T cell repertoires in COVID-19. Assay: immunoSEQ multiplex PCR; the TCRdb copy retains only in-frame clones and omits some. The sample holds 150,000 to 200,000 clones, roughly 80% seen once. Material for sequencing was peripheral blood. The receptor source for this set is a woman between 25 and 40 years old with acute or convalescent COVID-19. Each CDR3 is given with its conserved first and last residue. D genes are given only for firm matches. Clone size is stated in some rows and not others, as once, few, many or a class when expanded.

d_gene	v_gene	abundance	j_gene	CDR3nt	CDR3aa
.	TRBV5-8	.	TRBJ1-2	TGTGCCAGCAGCCATCGGGGGGACTATGGCTACACCTTC	CASSHRGDYGYTF
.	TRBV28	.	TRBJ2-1	TGTGCCAGCAGTCCTACCGTGGTGGAGCAGTTCTTC	CASSPTVVEQFF
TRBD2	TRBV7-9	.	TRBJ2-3	TGTGCCAGCAGCTCGCTAGCGGGGAGAAGTACAGATACGCAGTATTTT	CASSSLAGRSTDTQYF
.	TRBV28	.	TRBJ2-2	TGTGCCAGCAGTTTAGGTACAGTTAACACCGGGGAGCTGTTTTTT	CASSLGTVNTGELFF
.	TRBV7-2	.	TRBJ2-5	TGTGCCAGCAGCTTAGTGGTAGCAGCAAGTGAGACCCAGTACTTC	CASSLVVAASETQYF
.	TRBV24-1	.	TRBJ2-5	TGTGCCACCAGTGAAGCTGCGGGGTACCAAGAGACCCAGTACTTC	CATSEAAGYQETQYF
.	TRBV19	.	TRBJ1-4	TGTGCCAGCACCCCGGTGGAGGGTGAAAAACTGTTTTTT	CASTPVEGEKLFF
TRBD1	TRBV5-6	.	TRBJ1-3	TGTGCCAGCAGCCATACAGGGGCTGGAAACACCATATATTTT	CASSHTGAGNTIYF
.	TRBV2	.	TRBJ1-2	TGTGCCAGCAGTGAAGCGACGACAGTTGGCTATGGCTACACCTTC	CASSEATTVGYGYTF
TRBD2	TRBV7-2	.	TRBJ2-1	TGTGCCAGCAGCTCCCATCTGAGACCGGGACTAGGGGGACGGGGTGAGCAGTTCTTC	CASSSHLRPGLGGRGEQFF
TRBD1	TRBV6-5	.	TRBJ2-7	TGTGCCAGCAGTTACTCACCGACAGGGGCCGCCTACGAGCAGTACTTC	CASSYSPTGAAYEQYF
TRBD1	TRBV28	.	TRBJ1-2	TGTGCCAGCAGTTCACGGGACAGGGTGTTTGTTGGCTACACCTTC	CASSSRDRVFVGYTF
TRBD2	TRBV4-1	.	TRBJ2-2	TGCGCCAGCAGCCAAGATGGTCTAGCGGGGGCTATAAACACCGGGGAGCTGTTTTTT	CASSQDGLAGAINTGELFF
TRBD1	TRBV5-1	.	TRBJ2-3	TGCGCCAGCAGCCCGTCGGTGCAGGGGGTAGGGACAGATACGCAGTATTTT	CASSPSVQGVGTDTQYF
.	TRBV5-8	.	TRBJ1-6	TGTGCCAGCAGCGATTTTACCGGACAGCAGAAACCCTCCTATAATTCACCCCTCCACTTT	CASSDFTGQQKPSYNSPLHF
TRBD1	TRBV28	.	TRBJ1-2	TGTGCCAGCAGTCCTCCCGACAGGGGTAATGGCTACACCTTC	CASSPPDRGNGYTF
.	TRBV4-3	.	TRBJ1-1	TGCGCCAGCAGCCAAAAAACAGGACATCAACTATTT	CASSQKTGHQLF
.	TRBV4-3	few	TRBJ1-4	TGCGCCAGCAGCGCGACGGGAAATGAAAAACTGTTTTTT	CASSATGNEKLFF
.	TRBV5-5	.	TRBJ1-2	TGTGCCAGCAGCCTCGCGGAGGGGGGGTTAGATGGCTACACCTTC	CASSLAEGGLDGYTF
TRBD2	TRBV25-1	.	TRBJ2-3	TGTGCCAGCAGTTCGGGGACTAGCGGAGGGAGCACAGATACGCAGTATTTT	CASSSGTSGGSTDTQYF
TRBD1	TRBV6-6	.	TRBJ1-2	TGTGCCAGCAGTTACTCCGGACAGGGGTACTATGGCTACACCTTC	CASSYSGQGYYGYTF
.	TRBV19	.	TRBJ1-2	TGTGCCAGTAGTATAGGCAGGGATTACGGCGGCTACACCTTC	CASSIGRDYGGYTF
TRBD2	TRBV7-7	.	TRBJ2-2	TGTGCTAGCAGCTCCACCTTTCCTACGGGACTAGCGACGAGTACCGGGGAGCTGTTTTTT	CASSSTFPTGLATSTGELFF
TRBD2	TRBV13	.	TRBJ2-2	TGTGCCAGCAGCTTTGGAGCGGGGGCCTACACCGGGGAGCTGTTTTTT	CASSFGAGAYTGELFF
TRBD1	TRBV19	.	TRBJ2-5	TGTGCCAGTAGAGGTCCCTGGGGACAGTCGAGGGAGACCCAGTACTTC	CASRGPWGQSRETQYF
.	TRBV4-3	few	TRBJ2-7	TGCGCCAGCAGCCCCGAGGTCAGGGTTCTCTACGAGCAGTACTTC	CASSPEVRVLYEQYF
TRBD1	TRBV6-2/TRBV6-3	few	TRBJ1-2	TGTGCCAGCAGTAACGGACAGGGCTATGGCTACACCTTC	CASSNGQGYGYTF
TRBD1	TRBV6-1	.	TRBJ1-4	TGTGCCAGCAGTGAAGCCGGGACAGGGAAGGAAAAACTGTTTTTT	CASSEAGTGKEKLFF
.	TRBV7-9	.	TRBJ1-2	TGTGCCAGCAGCCCCCCAGGGGACTATGGCTACACCTTC	CASSPPGDYGYTF
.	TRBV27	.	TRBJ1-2	TGTGCCAGCAGTTTTAAACGGTCGTCCGGCTACACCTTC	CASSFKRSSGYTF
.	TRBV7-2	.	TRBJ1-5	TGTGCCAGCAGCCCGAGGCAGGGGTATCAGCCCCAGCATTTT	CASSPRQGYQPQHF
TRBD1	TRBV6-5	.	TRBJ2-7	TGTGCCAGCAGGAACAACAGGGGAGCCTACGAGCAGTACTTC	CASRNNRGAYEQYF
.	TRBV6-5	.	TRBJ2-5	TGTGCCAGCAGCTGGACATCTCAAGAGACCCAGTACTTC	CASSWTSQETQYF
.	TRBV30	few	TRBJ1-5	TGTGCCTGGAGTGTAGGGGGACAGCCCCAGCATTTT	CAWSVGGQPQHF
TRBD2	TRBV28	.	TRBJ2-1	TGTGCCAGCAGTTTCGGCAGCGGGGGGCATTCCTACAATGAGCAGTTCTTC	CASSFGSGGHSYNEQFF
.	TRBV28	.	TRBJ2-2	TGTGCCAGCAGTTTCTTCTTGCTCAGGGATTTGACAGTGGGCACCGGGGAGCTGTTTTTT	CASSFFLLRDLTVGTGELFF
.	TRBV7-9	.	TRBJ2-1	TGTGCCAGCAGCTCAGCTCTCGAGCAGTTCTTC	CASSSALEQFF
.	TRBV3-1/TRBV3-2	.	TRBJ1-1	TGTGCCAGCAGCTTACAGAGGAACACTGAAGCTTTCTTT	CASSLQRNTEAFF
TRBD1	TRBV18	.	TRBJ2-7	TGTGCCAGCTCACCAGGGGAGACAGGGGGCAGGGGCCTCTACGAGCAGTACTTC	CASSPGETGGRGLYEQYF
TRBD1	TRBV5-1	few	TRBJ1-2	TGCGCCAGCAGCTTGACAGGGGAGACCTATGGCTACACCTTC	CASSLTGETYGYTF
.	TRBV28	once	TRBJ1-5	TGTGCCAGCAGTTTCGCGGGGCTTAGCAATCAGCCCCAGCATTTT	CASSFAGLSNQPQHF
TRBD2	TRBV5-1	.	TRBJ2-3	TGCGCCAGCAGCTCTAGACTAGCGGGGGCCTCTGGCACAGATACGCAGTATTTT	CASSSRLAGASGTDTQYF
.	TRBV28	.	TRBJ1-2	TGTGCCAGCAGTTTTCCCCATTACTACACGGACTGGAAGGGCTACACCTTC	CASSFPHYYTDWKGYTF
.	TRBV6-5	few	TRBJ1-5	TGTGCCAGCAGAAAATTCCAGGGGCAGCCCCAGCATTTT	CASRKFQGQPQHF
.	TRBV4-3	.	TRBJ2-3	TGCGCCAGCAGCCAAGAACCATGGGAGGACGGGACAGATACGCAGTATTTT	CASSQEPWEDGTDTQYF
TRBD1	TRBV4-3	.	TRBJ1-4	TGCGCCAGCAGCCAAGATGGGGGACAGGGCAATGAAAAACTGTTTTTT	CASSQDGGQGNEKLFF
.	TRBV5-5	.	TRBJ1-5	TGTGCCAGCAGCTTGGGGGGCGGCAATCAGCCCCAGCATTTT	CASSLGGGNQPQHF
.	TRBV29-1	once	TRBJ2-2	TGCAGATTGACTAGAGAGGGCACCGGGGAGCTGTTTTTT	CRLTREGTGELFF
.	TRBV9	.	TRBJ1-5	TGTGCCAGCAGCGGGGGGCACAATCAGCCCCAGCATTTT	CASSGGHNQPQHF
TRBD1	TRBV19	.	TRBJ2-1	TGTGCCACCTCGGTACAGGGGGCTGACAATGAGCAGTTCTTC	CATSVQGADNEQFF
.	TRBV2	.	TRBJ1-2	TGTGCCACCCGGGACATCATAGGGGATAACTATGGCTACACCTTC	CATRDIIGDNYGYTF
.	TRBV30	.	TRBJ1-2	TGTGCCCGCTCCCCAGGGGTTTCTAACTATGGCTACACCTTC	CARSPGVSNYGYTF
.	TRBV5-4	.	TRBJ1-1	TGTGCCAGCAGCCTAAAAAGGAACACTGAAGCTTTCTTT	CASSLKRNTEAFF
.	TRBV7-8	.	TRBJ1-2	TGTGCCAGCAGCTTAGCGCTGTCAGGGGACGGCTACACCTTC	CASSLALSGDGYTF
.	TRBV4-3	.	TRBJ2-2	TGCGCCAGCAGCCTTACAGACCTCGGGATCTCTCCTACCGGGGAGCTGTTTTTT	CASSLTDLGISPTGELFF
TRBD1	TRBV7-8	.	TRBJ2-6	TGTGCCAGCAGCCCACAGGGACAGGGGACTGGGGCCAACGTCCTGACTTTC	CASSPQGQGTGANVLTF
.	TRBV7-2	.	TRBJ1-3	TGTGCCAGCAGCTTAGAAGCAGGGCGCGGAAACACCATATATTTT	CASSLEAGRGNTIYF
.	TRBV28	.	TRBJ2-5	TGTGCCAGCAGTGTCAGCCTTATTCACAGGCAGTACTTC	CASSVSLIHRQYF
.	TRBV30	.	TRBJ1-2	TGTGCCTGGCAACAGATCTATGGCTACACCTTC	CAWQQIYGYTF
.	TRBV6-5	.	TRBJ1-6	TGTGCCAGCAGAAGTAGACAGGCAGAGAATTCACCCCTCCACTTT	CASRSRQAENSPLHF